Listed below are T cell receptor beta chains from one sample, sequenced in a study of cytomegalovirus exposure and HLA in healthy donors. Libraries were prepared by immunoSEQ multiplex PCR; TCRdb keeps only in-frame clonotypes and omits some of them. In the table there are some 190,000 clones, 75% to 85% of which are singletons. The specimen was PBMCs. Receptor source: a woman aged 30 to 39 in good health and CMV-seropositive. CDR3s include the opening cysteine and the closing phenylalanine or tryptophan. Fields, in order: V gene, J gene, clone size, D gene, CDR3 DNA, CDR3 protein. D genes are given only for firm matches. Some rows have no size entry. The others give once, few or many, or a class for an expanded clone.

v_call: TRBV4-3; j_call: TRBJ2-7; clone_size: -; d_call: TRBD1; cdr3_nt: TGCGCCAGCAGCCAAGGGGCAGGGGGCCTCTACGAGCAGTACTTC; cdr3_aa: CASSQGAGGLYEQYF
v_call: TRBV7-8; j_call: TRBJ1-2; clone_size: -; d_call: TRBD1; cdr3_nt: TGTGCCAGCAGCTTAGGGTTCGGGGACAGGCTTCATTTGGGGAACTATGGCTACACCTTC; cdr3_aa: CASSLGFGDRLHLGNYGYTF
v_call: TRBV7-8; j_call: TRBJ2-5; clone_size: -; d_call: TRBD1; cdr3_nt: TGTGCCAGCAGCCCGTGGACAGGGGGCGAGGAGACCCAGTACTTC; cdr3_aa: CASSPWTGGEETQYF
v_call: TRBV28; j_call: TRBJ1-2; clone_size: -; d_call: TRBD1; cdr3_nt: TGTGCCAGCAGTTCCCCGACAGGGGCGAACGGAGGCTACACCTTC; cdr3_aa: CASSSPTGANGGYTF
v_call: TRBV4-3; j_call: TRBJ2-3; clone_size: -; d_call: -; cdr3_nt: TGCGCCAGCAGCCAAGGTTGGGGGGGCGCCACAGATACGCAGTATTTT; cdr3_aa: CASSQGWGGATDTQYF
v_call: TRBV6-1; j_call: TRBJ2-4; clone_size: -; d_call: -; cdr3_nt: TGTGCCAGCAGTGAAGAAGGCCCCTGGAGGAACAGTCAGTACTTC; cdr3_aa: CASSEEGPWRNSQYF
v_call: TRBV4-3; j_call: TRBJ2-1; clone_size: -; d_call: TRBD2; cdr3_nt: TGCGCCAGCAGCCGCCTGAAGCGGGGGGGAAACAATGAGCAGTTCTTC; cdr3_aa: CASSRLKRGGNNEQFF
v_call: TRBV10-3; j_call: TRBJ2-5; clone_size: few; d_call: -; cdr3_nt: TGTGCCATCAGTGTTAAGGGAGTAGGGGAGACCCAGTACTTC; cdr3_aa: CAISVKGVGETQYF
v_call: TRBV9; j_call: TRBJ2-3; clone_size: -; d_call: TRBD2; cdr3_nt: TGTGCCAGCAGCGTAGGGGAATGGGGACTAGCGGACGATACGCAGTATTTT; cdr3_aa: CASSVGEWGLADDTQYF
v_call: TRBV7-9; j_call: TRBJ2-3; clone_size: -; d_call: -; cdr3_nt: TGTGCCAGCAGCTTACTTGTGACAGATACGCAGTATTTT; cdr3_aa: CASSLLVTDTQYF
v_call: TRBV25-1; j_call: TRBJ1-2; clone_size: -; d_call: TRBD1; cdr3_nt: TGTGCCACCCGGACAGGGTACGGCTACACCTTC; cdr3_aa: CATRTGYGYTF
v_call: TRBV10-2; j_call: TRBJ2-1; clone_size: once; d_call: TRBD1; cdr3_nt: TGCGCCAGCAGTGAGTCCAAGGGCGGGACAGGGCCTCACAATGAGCAGTTCTTC; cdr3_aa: CASSESKGGTGPHNEQFF
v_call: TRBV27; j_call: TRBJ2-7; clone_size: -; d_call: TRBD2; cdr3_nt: TGTGCCAGCAGTTTAACTAGCGGGGAGGAACCCTACGAGCAGTACTTC; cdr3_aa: CASSLTSGEEPYEQYF
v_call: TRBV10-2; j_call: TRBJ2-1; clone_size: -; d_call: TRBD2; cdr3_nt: TGCGCCAGCAGTGAAACCAGCGGGGTGATCTACAATGAGCAGTTCTTC; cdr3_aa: CASSETSGVIYNEQFF
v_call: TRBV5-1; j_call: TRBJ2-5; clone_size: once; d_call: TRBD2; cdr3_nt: TGCGCCAGCAGCTGGACTAGCCGCCCAGAAGAGACCCAGTACTTC; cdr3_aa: CASSWTSRPEETQYF
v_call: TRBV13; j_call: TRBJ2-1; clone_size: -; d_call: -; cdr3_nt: TGTGCCAGCAGCTTAGCACTAGCAACCTCCCCCCTCAGGTTCTTC; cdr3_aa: CASSLALATSPLRFF
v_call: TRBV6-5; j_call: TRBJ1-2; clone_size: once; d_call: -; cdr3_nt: TGTGCCAGCAGACCCACAGTTCTCTATGGCTACACCTTC; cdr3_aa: CASRPTVLYGYTF
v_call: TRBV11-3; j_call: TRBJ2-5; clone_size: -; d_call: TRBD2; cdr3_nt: TGTGCCAGCAGCGCCGGACTAGTCCTACTCTCGGGCCCCCAGTACTTC; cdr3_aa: CASSAGLVLLSGPQYF
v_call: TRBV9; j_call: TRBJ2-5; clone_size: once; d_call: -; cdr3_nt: TGTGCCAGCAGCGTAGCTACGGTAGAGACCCAGTACTTC; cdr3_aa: CASSVATVETQYF
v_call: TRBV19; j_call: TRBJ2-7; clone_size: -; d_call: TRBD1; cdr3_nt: TGTGCCAGTAGTACTGGACAGGGACCTTACGAGCAGTACTTC; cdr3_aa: CASSTGQGPYEQYF
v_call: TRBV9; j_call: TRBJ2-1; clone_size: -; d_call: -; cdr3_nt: TGTGCCAGCAGCGTAGCTGTCGGTAACAGGGCCTACAATGAGCAGTTCTTC; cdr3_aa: CASSVAVGNRAYNEQFF
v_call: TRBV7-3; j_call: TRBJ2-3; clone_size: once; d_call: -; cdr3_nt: TGTGCCAGCAGCTCTGCAGGAGCGGCAGATACGCAGTATTTT; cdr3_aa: CASSSAGAADTQYF
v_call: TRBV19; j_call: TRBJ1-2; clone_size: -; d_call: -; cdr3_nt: TGTGCCAGTAGAAGAGGGGGGGCCGCGGGCTACACCTTC; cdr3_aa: CASRRGGAAGYTF
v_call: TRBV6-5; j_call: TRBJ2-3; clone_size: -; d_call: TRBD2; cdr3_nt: TGTGCCAGCAGTGCACTAGCGGGGAGCACAGATACGCAGTATTTT; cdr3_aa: CASSALAGSTDTQYF
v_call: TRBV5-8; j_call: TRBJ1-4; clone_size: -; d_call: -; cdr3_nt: TGTGCCAGCAGCCGCCGAGGCAATAATGAAAAACTGTTTTTT; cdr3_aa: CASSRRGNNEKLFF
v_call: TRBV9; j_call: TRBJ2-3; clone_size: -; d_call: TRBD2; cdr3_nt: TGTGCCAGCAGCGTAGTAAGCGGGGGCACAGATACGCAGTATTTT; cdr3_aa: CASSVVSGGTDTQYF
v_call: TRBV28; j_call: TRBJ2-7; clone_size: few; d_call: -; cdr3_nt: TGTGCCAGCAGTTTATGGGCTGGCCCTCCCTACGAGCAGTACTTC; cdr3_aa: CASSLWAGPPYEQYF
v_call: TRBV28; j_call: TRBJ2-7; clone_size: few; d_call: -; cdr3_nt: TGTGCCACCACAACAGGGTTAGGCGAGCAGTACTTC; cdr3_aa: CATTTGLGEQYF
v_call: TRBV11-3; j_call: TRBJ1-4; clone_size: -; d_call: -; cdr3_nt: TGTGCCAGCAGCTTAGACGGGAGGCTAAATGAAAAACTGTTTTTT; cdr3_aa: CASSLDGRLNEKLFF
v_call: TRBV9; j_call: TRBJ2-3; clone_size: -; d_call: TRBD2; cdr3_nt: TGTGCCAGCAGCGTAGGGACTAGCGGGGGGGCAAATACGCAGTATTTT; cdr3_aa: CASSVGTSGGANTQYF
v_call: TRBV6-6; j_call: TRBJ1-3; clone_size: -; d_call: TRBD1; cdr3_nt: TGTGCCAGCAGTTGGGGACAGGGAGACTGGGGAAACACCATATATTTT; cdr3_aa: CASSWGQGDWGNTIYF
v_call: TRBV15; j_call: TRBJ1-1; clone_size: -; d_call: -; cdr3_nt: TGTGCCACCAGCAGAGGGGGGGCGGGGGTGAACACTGAAGCTTTCTTT; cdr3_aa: CATSRGGAGVNTEAFF
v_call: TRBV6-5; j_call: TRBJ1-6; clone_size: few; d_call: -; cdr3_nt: TGTGCCAGCAAGGGGGGGGGTTTCCCCCTCCACTTT; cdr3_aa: CASKGGGFPLHF
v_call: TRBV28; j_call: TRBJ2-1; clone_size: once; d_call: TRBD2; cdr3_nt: TGTGCCAGCAGTCCCTTTTTTCGGGGGACTAACAATGAGCAGTTCTTC; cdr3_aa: CASSPFFRGTNNEQFF
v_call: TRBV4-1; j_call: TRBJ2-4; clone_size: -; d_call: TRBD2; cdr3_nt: TGCGCCAGCAGCCAGGGACTAGCGGGGGGGCGGGCCAAAAACATTCAGTACTTC; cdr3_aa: CASSQGLAGGRAKNIQYF
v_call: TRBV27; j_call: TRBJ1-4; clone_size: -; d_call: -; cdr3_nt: TGTGCCAGCAGTTTAGAGGGGCAGGGGATCGGAAAACTGTTTTTT; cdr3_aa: CASSLEGQGIGKLFF
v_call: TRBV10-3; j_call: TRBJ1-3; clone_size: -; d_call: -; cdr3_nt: TGTGCCATCGGGCGGGAAGGGGCTGGAAACACCATATATTTT; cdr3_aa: CAIGREGAGNTIYF
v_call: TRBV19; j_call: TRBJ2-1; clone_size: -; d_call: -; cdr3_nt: TGTGCCAGTAGTATGGGGACATCCCCCCGTGATGAGCAGTTCTTC; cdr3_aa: CASSMGTSPRDEQFF
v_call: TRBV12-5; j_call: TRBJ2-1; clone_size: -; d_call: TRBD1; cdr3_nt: TGTGCTAGTGGTTTGGCGAGGACAGGGGGCACGTACAATGAGCAGTTCTTC; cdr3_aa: CASGLARTGGTYNEQFF
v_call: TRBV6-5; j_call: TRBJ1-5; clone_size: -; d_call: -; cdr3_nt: TGTGCCAGCAGCTTATACAGGGAAAGCAATCAGCCCCAGCATTTT; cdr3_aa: CASSLYRESNQPQHF
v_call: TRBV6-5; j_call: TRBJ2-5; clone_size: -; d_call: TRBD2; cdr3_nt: TGTGCCAGCAGCCCCGGTGGAGCGGGGAAAGAGACCCAGTACTTC; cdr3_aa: CASSPGGAGKETQYF
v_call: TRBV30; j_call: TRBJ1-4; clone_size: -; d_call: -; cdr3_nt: TGTGCCTGGAGTGACAGGGTTTACACGTCGACAGAAAAACTGTTTTTT; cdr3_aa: CAWSDRVYTSTEKLFF
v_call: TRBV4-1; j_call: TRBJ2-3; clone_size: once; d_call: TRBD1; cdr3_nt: TGCGCCAGCAGCCAAACAGGGGGCTGGACAGATACGCAGTATTTT; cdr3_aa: CASSQTGGWTDTQYF
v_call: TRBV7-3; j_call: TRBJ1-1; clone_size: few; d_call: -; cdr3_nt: TGTGCCAGCAGCTTAGGCCCCCGGGGTCCTTACTCAATGAACACTGAAGCTTTCTTT; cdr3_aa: CASSLGPRGPYSMNTEAFF
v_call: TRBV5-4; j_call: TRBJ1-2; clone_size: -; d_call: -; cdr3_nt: TGTGCCAGCAGCTTGGGTCGGGGAGCTAACTATGGCTACACCTTC; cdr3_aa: CASSLGRGANYGYTF
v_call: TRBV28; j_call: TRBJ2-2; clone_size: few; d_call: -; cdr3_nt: TGTGCCAGCAGACAGGGAACCGGGGAGCTGTTTTTT; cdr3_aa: CASRQGTGELFF
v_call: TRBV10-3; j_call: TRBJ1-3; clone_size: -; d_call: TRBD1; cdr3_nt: TGTGCCATCAGTGCGGACAGGGAGGGAAACACCATATATTTT; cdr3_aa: CAISADREGNTIYF
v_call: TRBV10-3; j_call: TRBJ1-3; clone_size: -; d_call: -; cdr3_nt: TGTGCCATCGGGGCAGGGGCTGGAAACACCATATATTTT; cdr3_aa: CAIGAGAGNTIYF
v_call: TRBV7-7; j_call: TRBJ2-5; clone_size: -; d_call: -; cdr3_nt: TGTGCCAGCAGCCCCAGGGGCAGCGGTGTCGCTGAAACCCAGTACTTC; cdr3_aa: CASSPRGSGVAETQYF
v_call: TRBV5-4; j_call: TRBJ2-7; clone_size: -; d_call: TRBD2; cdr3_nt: TGTGCCAGCAGCGACTCGGGGGGGCCGGCGACGGGCGAGCAGTACTTC; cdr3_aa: CASSDSGGPATGEQYF
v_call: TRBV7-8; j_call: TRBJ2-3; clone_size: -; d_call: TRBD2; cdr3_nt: TGTGCCAGCAGCAAGAGTTCGGGACTAGCGGGGGGAGATACGCAGTATTTT; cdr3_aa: CASSKSSGLAGGDTQYF
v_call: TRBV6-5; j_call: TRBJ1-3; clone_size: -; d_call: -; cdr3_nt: TGTGCCAGCAGCCGCGGACACGTCTCTGGAAACACCATATATTTT; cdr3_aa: CASSRGHVSGNTIYF
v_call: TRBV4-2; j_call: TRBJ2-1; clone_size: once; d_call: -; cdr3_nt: TGTGCCAGCAGCCGATGGGGGGGCGATGAGCAGTTCTTC; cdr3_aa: CASSRWGGDEQFF
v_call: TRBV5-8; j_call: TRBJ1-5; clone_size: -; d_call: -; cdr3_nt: TGTGCCAGCAGCTTGGCCCCAGGGATATCCTTGCCCCAGCATTTT; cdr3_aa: CASSLAPGISLPQHF
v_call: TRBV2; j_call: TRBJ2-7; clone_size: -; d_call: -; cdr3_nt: TGTGCCAGCGGGCGGGACGAGCAGTACTTC; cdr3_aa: CASGRDEQYF
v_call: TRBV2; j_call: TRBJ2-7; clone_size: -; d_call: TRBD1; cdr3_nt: TGTGCCAGCAGGGCCTCAGGGGGCTTCAGCTCCTACGAGCAGTACTTC; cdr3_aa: CASRASGGFSSYEQYF
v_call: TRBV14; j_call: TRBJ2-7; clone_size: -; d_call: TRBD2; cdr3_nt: TGTGCCAGCAGCCCTCTAGCGGGGGGTATCTACGAGCAGTACTTC; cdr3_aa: CASSPLAGGIYEQYF
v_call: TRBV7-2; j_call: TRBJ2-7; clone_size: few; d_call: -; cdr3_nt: TGTGCCAGCAGCTTGGCAAGGACGGGACTCGAGCAGTACTTC; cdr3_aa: CASSLARTGLEQYF
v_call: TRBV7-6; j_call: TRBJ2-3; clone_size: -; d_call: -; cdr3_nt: TGTGCCAGCAGCTTAGGGGCTAGCACAGATACGCAGTATTTT; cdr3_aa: CASSLGASTDTQYF